The 28 T cell receptor beta chains below were found in one sample sequenced in a study of CD8+CD57+ T cells in acquired aplastic anemia. The study profiled TCR beta VDJ and CDR3 using genomic DNA as template. TCRdb re-called the reads with MiXCR, one entry per CDR3 protein. The sample yields under 350,000 distinct CDR3 sequences, approximately 60% seen once. It was patients with CD8+CD57+ cell expansion by flow cytometry who were chosen for sequencing. The sample was sorted CD4+, CD8+, or CD8+CD57+ T cells (not recorded which) from PBMCs. The receptors stem from a human donor with aplastic anemia.

This clonotype was observed a few times. The chain combines TRBV19 with TRBJ1-2, with D possibly TRBD1 on 5 matching bases. CDR1 is LNHDA and CDR2 is SQIVND in the germline V gene (reference sequence). This CDR3 region has 15 residues. The V end was cut by 5 bases, the J end by 3 bases, with 16 bases between. CDR3 sequence (DNA): TGTGCCAGTAGTTTGTATGGGACGCCAGACTATGGCTACACCTTC. Its protein product is CASSLYGTPDYGYTF.

This clonotype was detected many times. The chain's CDR3 is CASSWATGLDEKLFF. In nucleotides, the CDR3 is TGTGCCAGCAGCTGGGCGACAGGATTAGACGAAAAACTGTTTTTT. The V call is TRBV5-6, the J call TRBJ1-4, with a tentative D call TRBD1 (6 bases). CDR1 is SGHDT, CDR2 YYEEEE, per germline. V dropped 3 bases and J dropped 8 bases, with 17 bases sitting between them. This CDR3 region has 15 residues.

Many counts were recorded for this clonotype. The chain joins TRBV7-3 to TRBJ2-5; the D is unclear. Trimming took 2 bases from V and 5 from J, leaving 9 bases between them. The CDR3 is 13 residues long. Germline loops: CDR1 SGHTA, CDR2 FQGTGA. CDR3 DNA sequence: TGTGCCAGCAGCTTACTGGGGTTGGAGACCCAGTACTTC. Translation: CASSLLGLETQYF.

The J gene is TRBJ1-1, the V gene TRBV2; 8 bases match TRBD1. Trimming removed 8 bases from V and 0 bases from J; junction bases left unmatched: 8. Germline CDR1 and CDR2: SNHLY and FYNNEI. The CDR3 sequence is 15 residues long. The CDR3 protein is CASAGGAKMNTEAFF. The CDR3 DNA sequence: TGTGCCAGCGCAGGGGGCGCGAAAATGAACACTGAAGCTTTCTTT.

V gene TRBV7-8 combines with J gene TRBJ2-7; 9 bases line up with TRBD1. J was trimmed by 5 bases and V by 4 bases; bases with no gene match: 9. The CDR3 extends over 15 amino acids. The germline CDR1 and CDR2 sequences are SGHVS and FQNEAQ. CDR3 in DNA: TGTGCCAGCAGCTATTCAACCGGGACAGGGCACGAGCAGTACTTC. It is translated as CASSYSTGTGHEQYF.

This rearrangement joins TRBV7-2 to TRBJ2-3; a weak D match, TRBD1 (5 bases). This CDR3 comprises 12 residues. Germline assignment: CDR1 SGHTA and CDR2 FQGNSA. The germline V and J ends were trimmed by 4 bases and 9 bases, with 11 bases remaining between them. The CDR3 is CASSSQGRTQYF. The CDR3, as DNA: TGTGCCAGCAGCTCTCAGGGTAGGACGCAGTATTTT.

The chain carries TRBV7-2 and TRBJ1-3; D uncertain. CDR1 and CDR2 (germline): SGHTA, FQGNSA. The CDR3 totals 15 residues. V gave up 5 bases and J gave up 0 bases, with 11 bases separating them. The CDR3 nucleotides are TGTGCCAGCAGCCAAGAACTCCACTCTGGAAACACCATATATTTT. Encoded protein: CASSQELHSGNTIYF.

This chain links TRBV7-9 with TRBJ1-5, with D perhaps matching TRBD1 (6 bases). The length of the CDR3 is 14 residues. With 4 bases removed from V and 1 base from J, the gap between germline ends came to 8 bases. CDR1 is SEHNR and CDR2 is FQNEAQ in the germline V gene (reference sequence). Written as DNA, the CDR3 is TGTGCCAGCAGCTCTCAGGGGAGCAATCAGCCCCAGCATTTT. Residues: CASSSQGSNQPQHF.

The chain uses TRBV19 and TRBJ2-7; TRBD2 is a possible D gene (6 bases). Germline CDR1 LNHDA, CDR2 SQIVND (reference sequence). V was shortened by 5 bases and J by 5 bases, with 19 bases between the two germline ends. This CDR3 is built from 15 residues. This CDR3 reads CASSEMNGGWDEQYF. The DNA for the CDR3 is TGTGCCAGTAGTGAAATGAACGGGGGATGGGACGAGCAGTACTTC.

The rearrangement joins TRBV6-5 to TRBJ1-1, with D unresolved. CDR3 length equals 14 residues. Germline V gene sequence: CDR1 MNHEY, CDR2 SVGAGI. V was pared by 4 bases and J by 3 bases, with 12 bases between. The CDR3 region has the DNA TGTGCCAGCAGTTCCCAAGGCCCCCACACTGAAGCTTTCTTT. Translated: CASSSQGPHTEAFF.

This clonotype was seen a single time. The J gene is TRBJ2-5, the V gene TRBV6-9; 8 bases are a match to TRBD2. After removal of 6 bases from V and 1 base from J, the junction contained 7 bases not matched to a gene. Per the germline V gene, CDR1 is MNHGY and CDR2 is SVAAGI. CDR3 length equals 15 residues. The CDR3 reads CASRPQLAAQETQYF. CDR3 bases: TGTGCCAGCAGACCCCAACTAGCGGCCCAAGAGACCCAGTACTTC.

This clonotype was counted only a few times. The V and J genes are TRBV19 and TRBJ1-6, with a weak D call TRBD1 (5 bases). Between the trimmed V and J ends, which lost 5 bases and 9 bases, there was a span of 17 bases. CDR3 length equals 15 residues. CDR1 is LNHDA, CDR2 SQIVND, per germline (reference sequence). The CDR3 here is CASSQRDRDVSPLHF. CDR3 nucleotides: TGTGCCAGTAGTCAGCGGGACCGGGATGTTTCACCCCTCCACTTT.

This clonotype was recorded once. The chain is built from TRBV7-2 and TRBJ2-7; D unresolved. In germline, CDR1 is SGHTA, CDR2 FQGNSA. Trimming cost V 2 bases and J 2 bases, with 13 bases left between them. The CDR3 has 15 amino acids. DNA for the CDR3: TGTGCCAGCAGCTTAATGCAGCAACCGCCCTACGAGCAGTACTTC. It encodes CASSLMQQPPYEQYF.

The rearrangement links TRBV7-4 to TRBJ2-1; 11 bases map to TRBD1. Trimming removed 7 bases from V and 4 bases from J; junction bases left unmatched: 6. The CDR3 loop spans 15 amino acids. Germline V gene data show CDR1 as SGHVT and CDR2 as SQSDAQ. DNA for the CDR3: TGTGCCAGCACTTGGGACAGGGGGTTGTACAATGAGCAGTTCTTC. Translation gives CASTWDRGLYNEQFF.

The chain joins TRBV7-9 to TRBJ1-2, with D uncertain. The CDR3 extends over 16 amino acids. V lost 1 base and J 4 bases, leaving 16 bases between the germline ends. The germline V gene has CDR1 SEHNR and CDR2 FQNEAQ (reference sequence). For the CDR3, the DNA is TGTGCCAGCAGCTTAGGGATAGGGAACGATCTCTATGGCTACACCTTC. Translation gives CASSLGIGNDLYGYTF.

This clonotype has a count of ten or more. The chain uses TRBV7-3 and TRBJ1-3; D perhaps matches TRBD1 (5 bases). This CDR3 contains 15 residues. In germline, CDR1 is SGHTA, CDR2 FQGTGA. V lost 0 bases and J lost 4, with 10 bases in between. The CDR3 coding sequence is TGTGCCAGCAGCTTAACGGGGCGGTCAGGAAACACCATATATTTT. It encodes CASSLTGRSGNTIYF.

Many counts were recorded for this clonotype. This chain uses TRBV7-9 with TRBJ2-1, with 10 positions matching TRBD2. V shed 2 bases and J 6 bases; nucleotides not matched to a gene: 4. The CDR3 length is 15 residues. CDR1 SEHNR and CDR2 FQNEAQ come from the germline V gene (reference sequence). The CDR3 DNA reads as TGTGCCAGCAGCTTACTAGCGGGAGCCCCCAATGAGCAGTTCTTC. Protein: CASSLLAGAPNEQFF.

This clonotype was recorded at least ten times. The chain couples TRBV20-1 to TRBJ2-7; D is uncertain. The CDR3 runs 14 residues. The germline V gene has CDR1 DFQATT and CDR2 SNEGSKA (reference sequence). V dropped 3 bases and J dropped 2 bases, with 14 bases sitting between them. The CDR3 spells CSARRFIGTYEQYF. CDR3 in DNA: TGCAGTGCTAGGCGATTCATTGGGACCTACGAGCAGTACTTC.

The table lists this clonotype with a count of one. The rearrangement uses TRBV27 and TRBJ2-1, with 8 bases identical to TRBD2. The CDR3 runs 14 residues. Trimming cost V 6 bases and J 6 bases; bases outside gene matches: 7. The germline CDR1 and CDR2 sequences are MNHEY and SMNVEV (reference sequence). The CDR3: CASSPGTRLNEQFF. DNA for the CDR3: TGTGCCAGCAGCCCCGGGACTAGGCTCAATGAGCAGTTCTTC.

The sample holds many counts of this clonotype. This chain joins TRBV5-1 and TRBJ1-3, with D possibly being TRBD1 (6 bases). The CDR3 is made up of 16 amino acids. CDR1 and CDR2 from the germline V gene are SGHRS and YFSETQ. The V end lost 1 base, the J end lost 0 bases, and 11 bases lay between the germline ends. The DNA for the CDR3 is TGCGCCAGCAGCTTGTGGGGGGGCGGCTCTGGAAACACCATATATTTT. This sequence encodes CASSLWGGGSGNTIYF.

This clonotype was found a few times. The J gene is TRBJ2-5, the V gene TRBV20-1; 13 bases align to TRBD2. The junction had 5 bases not matched to a gene; V was cut back by 5 bases and J by 5 bases. In germline, CDR1 is DFQATT, CDR2 SNEGSKA (reference sequence). The CDR3 sequence is 14 residues long. The CDR3 here is CSALGLAGVETQYF. For the CDR3, the DNA is TGCAGTGCTCTCGGACTAGCGGGAGTGGAGACCCAGTACTTC.

The chain combines TRBV2 with TRBJ1-1; D is uncertain. Germline CDR1 reads SNHLY; CDR2 reads FYNNEI. The CDR3 is 15 amino acids. The V end lost 2 bases, the J end lost 1 base, and 11 bases lay between the germline ends. CDR3 nucleotides: TGTGCCAGCAGTGAAATCAAGCAAGGGAACACTGAAGCTTTCTTT. Translation gives CASSEIKQGNTEAFF.

This clonotype has just a few counts. The chain has TRBV10-2 and TRBJ1-2; tentative D call: TRBD1 (5 bases). This CDR3 spans 13 amino acids. Germline CDR1 is WSHSY and CDR2 is SAAADI. The V end was cut by 7 bases, the J end by 4 bases, with 13 bases between. CDR3 in amino acids: CASTLGPSYGYTF. In nucleotides, the CDR3 is TGCGCCAGCACCTTGGGACCCTCCTATGGCTACACCTTC.

The CDR3 is CASSDNRPPGLFSGGQETQYF. CDR3 bases: TGTGCCAGCAGTGATAACAGGCCTCCGGGACTATTCAGTGGGGGCCAAGAGACCCAGTACTTC. The chain uses TRBV6-5 and TRBJ2-5; the match to TRBD2 covers 7 bases. CDR1 and CDR2 from the germline V gene are MNHEY and SVGAGI. CDR3 size: 21 residues. The V gene end was trimmed by 5 bases and the J gene end by 1 base; junction bases not matched to a gene: 25.

As regards this clonotype: It is likely a read error, because the conserved phenylalanine at the end of the CDR3 is missing. The V call is TRBV15, the J call TRBJ1-5, with 8 bases that match TRBD1. Germline loops: CDR1 LNHNV, CDR2 YYDKDF (reference sequence). The CDR3 is 15 amino acids. The CDR3 nucleotides read TGTGCCACCAGCAGAGATCCAGGGGGCAATCAGCCTCAGCATCTT. Its protein is CATSRDPGGNQPQHL.

The count of this clonotype is one. The V gene is TRBV20-1, the J gene TRBJ2-2; D might be TRBD1 (6 bases). The ends were cut back, 6 bases at V and 5 bases at J, with 13 bases in the middle. The CDR3 runs 13 residues. Looked up from germline, CDR1 is DFQATT and CDR2 is SNEGSKA (reference sequence). The CDR3 region has the DNA TGCAGTGCCAAATCCACAGGGACCGGGGAGCTGTTTTTT. It yields the protein CSAKSTGTGELFF.

This chain uses TRBV7-8 with TRBJ2-3; D is possibly TRBD1 (6 bases). With 1 base removed from V and 1 base from J, the gap between germline ends came to 9 bases. This CDR3 region has 15 residues. Germline assignment: CDR1 SGHVS and CDR2 FQNEAQ. In nucleotides, the CDR3 is TGTGCCAGCAGCTTAGTCCAGGGGCGCACAGATACGCAGTATTTT. Translation: CASSLVQGRTDTQYF.

This clonotype was seen a few times. The chain has TRBV24-1 and TRBJ2-5; no clear D gene. The V end lost 5 bases, the J end lost 1 base, and 10 bases lay between the germline ends. The V gene's germline CDR1 is KGHDR and CDR2 SFDVKD. The CDR3 is 14 amino acids. The CDR3 DNA sequence: TGTGCCACCAGTGGGACGGTACTCCAAGAGACCCAGTACTTC. This sequence encodes CATSGTVLQETQYF.